A selection of T cell receptor beta chains follows, all from one sample in a study of T cells in Graves' hyperthyroidism and ophthalmopathy. TCRdb redid the calling of the multiplex PCR reads with MiXCR, one entry per CDR3 protein. The sample has 400,000 to 550,000 distinct CDR3 sequences, less than 25% seen once. Sequences were obtained from blood. These receptor sequences come from a woman younger than 45 with Graves' ophthalmopathy. Both conserved end residues are part of each CDR3. The order of the fields is CDR3 protein, CDR3 DNA, D gene, clone size, J gene, V gene. The D gene is left open where the match is weak. Rows give clone size only sometimes, using once, few, many, or a class for an expanded clone.

CASSSMPGGQETQETQYF TGTGCCAGCAGTTCGATGCCCGGGGGACAGGAGACACAAGAGACCCAGTACTTC TRBD1 few TRBJ2-5 TRBV12-3/TRBV12-4
CASSRTGTFYEQYF TGTGCCAGCAGTAGGACCGGGACATTCTACGAGCAGTACTTC - many TRBJ2-7 TRBV28
CASSIPSGQGPRRNTGELFF TGTGCCAGTAGTATACCCTCGGGACAGGGGCCCCGAAGGAACACCGGGGAGCTGTTTTTT TRBD1 many TRBJ2-2 TRBV19
CASSLRRGQGNQPQHF TGTGCCAGCAGCTTACGTAGGGGGCAGGGTAATCAGCCCCAGCATTTT TRBD1 many TRBJ1-5 TRBV13
CASSVGRVGPYEQYF TGTGCCAGCAGCGTAGGACGGGTCGGTCCCTACGAGCAGTACTTC - many TRBJ2-7 TRBV9
CASSYSGEQYF TGTGCCAGCAGTTACTCGGGAGAGCAGTACTTC - many TRBJ2-7 TRBV6-5
CASSPPNYSGNTIYF TGTGCCAGCAGCCCTCCTAACTACTCTGGAAACACCATATATTTT - many TRBJ1-3 TRBV11-2
CASTLTVTNTEAFF TGCGCCAGCACCCTGACAGTAACGAACACTGAAGCTTTCTTT - many TRBJ1-1 TRBV5-1
CAIKLAGDSYEQYF TGTGCCATCAAACTAGCGGGGGACTCCTACGAGCAGTACTTC TRBD2 - TRBJ2-7 TRBV10-3
CASSYGTQGSAYEQYF TGTGCCAGCAGTTACGGTACACAGGGGAGCGCCTACGAGCAGTACTTC TRBD1 many TRBJ2-7 TRBV6-5
CSVDLTGRREGYTF TGCAGCGTCGATTTGACAGGGAGGAGGGAGGGCTACACCTTC TRBD1 many TRBJ1-2 TRBV29-1
CATSDLRQPINTGELFF TGTGCCACCAGTGATTTGCGACAGCCCATTAACACCGGGGAGCTGTTTTTT - - TRBJ2-2 TRBV24-1
CASSLEAKETQYF TGTGCCAGCAGTTTGGAAGCTAAAGAGACCCAGTACTTC - - TRBJ2-5 TRBV28
CASSLDRGHKTLGLAKNIQYF TGCGCCAGCAGCTTGGACAGGGGTCATAAAACCTTAGGGCTAGCCAAAAACATTCAGTACTTC TRBD1 many TRBJ2-4 TRBV5-1
CASSSAQGENF TGTGCCAGCAGTTCGGCACAGGGGGAAAACTTC TRBD1 - TRBJ2-7 TRBV6-5
CASSDEGQPYTEAFF TGCGCCAGCAGCGATGAAGGACAGCCTTACACTGAAGCTTTCTTT - many TRBJ1-1 TRBV5-1
CASSTGALNTEAFF TGTGCCAGCAGCACAGGGGCCTTGAACACTGAAGCTTTCTTT TRBD1 many TRBJ1-1 TRBV6-1
CASSQATERTYEQYF TGCGCCAGCAGCCAAGCGACAGAGCGGACCTACGAGCAGTACTTC - - TRBJ2-7 TRBV4-1
CASRTGTGGTDTQYF TGTGCCAGCAGAACCGGGACAGGGGGAACAGATACGCAGTATTTT TRBD1 many TRBJ2-3 TRBV28
CAWSTRGQGGIQYF TGTGCCTGGAGTACTAGGGGACAGGGGGGCATTCAGTACTTC TRBD1 - TRBJ2-4 TRBV30
CASSYQSGLAGVYEQYF TGTGCCAGCAGTTACCAGAGCGGACTAGCGGGAGTCTACGAGCAGTACTTC TRBD2 many TRBJ2-7 TRBV6-2/TRBV6-3
CASSVWTAAGGELFF TGTGCCAGCAGCGTATGGACAGCGGCGGGCGGGGAGCTGTTTTTT - - TRBJ2-2 TRBV9
CASSWAGGPWEQYF TGTGCCAGCAGTTGGGCGGGAGGGCCGTGGGAGCAGTACTTC TRBD2 - TRBJ2-7 TRBV27
CASSHRGYPNTGELFF TGTGCCAGCAGTCACAGGGGCTATCCGAACACCGGGGAGCTGTTTTTT TRBD1 few TRBJ2-2 TRBV6-2/TRBV6-3
CASSLDRAVSTF TGTGCCAGCAGCCTAGATAGGGCGGTTAGCACCTTC - - TRBJ1-2 TRBV3-1
CASSSDGRNTEAFF TGTGCCAGCAGTTCGGACGGGAGGAACACTGAAGCTTTCTTT - - TRBJ1-1 TRBV6-5
CASSLERPETQYF TGCGCCAGCAGCTTGGAGAGACCAGAGACCCAGTACTTC - many TRBJ2-5 TRBV5-1
CASRASGGDPSLYEQYF TGTGCCAGCAGAGCTAGCGGGGGCGACCCTTCACTCTACGAGCAGTACTTC TRBD2 many TRBJ2-7 TRBV11-2
CSARYRARGYEQYF TGCAGTGCTAGGTACCGGGCCCGAGGCTACGAGCAGTACTTC - many TRBJ2-7 TRBV20-1
CASSFQGSEQYF TGTGCCAGCAGCTTCCAGGGAAGCGAGCAGTACTTC - many TRBJ2-7 TRBV3-1
CASSFSSFEAFF TGTGCCAGCAGTTTTAGCAGTTTTGAAGCTTTCTTT - many TRBJ1-1 TRBV12-3/TRBV12-4
CATSDSGLSYEQYF TGTGCCACCAGTGATTCGGGACTTAGCTACGAGCAGTACTTC - once TRBJ2-7 TRBV24-1
CASSTGTGNHEQYF TGTGCCAGCAGTACCGGGACAGGGAACCACGAGCAGTACTTC TRBD1 many TRBJ2-7 TRBV28
CASSGKGQIVYEQYF TGTGCCAGCAGTGGAAAGGGACAGATAGTCTACGAGCAGTACTTC TRBD1 few TRBJ2-7 TRBV28
CASSATGEFNQPQHF TGTGCCAGCAGCGCCACAGGCGAATTCAATCAGCCCCAGCATTTT - many TRBJ1-5 TRBV7-2
CSVEELAGPNTGELFF TGCAGCGTTGAGGAACTAGCGGGCCCTAACACCGGGGAGCTGTTTTTT TRBD2 - TRBJ2-2 TRBV29-1
CASSLYDSRNTEAFF TGTGCCAGCTCACTTTATGACAGCCGGAACACTGAAGCTTTCTTT - few TRBJ1-1 TRBV18
CASSLWQDYGYTF TGCGCCAGCAGCTTGTGGCAGGACTATGGCTACACCTTC - many TRBJ1-2 TRBV5-1
CASTTRGNTEAFF TGTGCCAGTACTACCAGGGGGAACACTGAAGCTTTCTTT - - TRBJ1-1 TRBV19
CASLRQGMVTGELFF TGTGCCAGCCTCCGACAGGGTATGGTGACCGGGGAGCTGTTTTTT TRBD1 - TRBJ2-2 TRBV6-1
CASSQVLGTGYGYTF TGTGCCAGCAGCCAAGTTTTGGGGACAGGGTATGGCTACACCTTC TRBD1 many TRBJ1-2 TRBV3-1
CASSSLPGQGRNGYTF TGTGCCAGCAGTTCCCTGCCGGGACAGGGGAGGAATGGCTACACCTTC TRBD1 few TRBJ1-2 TRBV12-3/TRBV12-4
CASSLDSSNTEAFF TGCGCCAGCAGCTTGGACAGCTCGAACACTGAAGCTTTCTTT - many TRBJ1-1 TRBV5-1
CASSWSGQGLYEQYF TGTGCCAGCAGTTGGTCGGGACAGGGCTTGTACGAGCAGTACTTC TRBD1 - TRBJ2-7 TRBV6-2/TRBV6-3
CASSSPETPSTDTQYF TGTGCCAGCAGCTCCCCGGAGACGCCTAGCACAGATACGCAGTATTTT - - TRBJ2-3 TRBV11-2
CASSMLGTEAFF TGTGCCAGCAGCATGTTGGGCACTGAAGCTTTCTTT - many TRBJ1-1 TRBV5-4
CASSFSINTEAFF TGCGCCAGCAGCTTTTCAATAAACACTGAAGCTTTCTTT - - TRBJ1-1 TRBV5-1
CASSQTLDSAYGYTF TGTGCCAGCAGCCAAACATTGGACTCAGCCTATGGCTACACCTTC - many TRBJ1-2 TRBV16
CASSFSARNEQYF TGTGCCAGCAGTTTTTCAGCTAGGAACGAGCAGTACTTC - many TRBJ2-7 TRBV27
CASSIPGFGNGYTF TGTGCCAGTAGTATCCCCGGGTTCGGGAATGGCTACACCTTC - many TRBJ1-2 TRBV19
CASSRTRGYDEQYF TGTGCCAGCAGCCGAACACGGGGGTATGACGAGCAGTACTTC - few TRBJ2-7 TRBV7-9
CASSIDRFYEQYF TGTGCCAGTAGTATAGATCGGTTCTACGAGCAGTACTTC - many TRBJ2-7 TRBV19
CASTLGATEAFF TGTGCCAGCACCCTGGGAGCCACTGAAGCTTTCTTT - many TRBJ1-1 TRBV7-2
CTSSVAGEFYEQYF TGTACCAGCAGCGTAGCAGGGGAATTCTACGAGCAGTACTTC - - TRBJ2-7 TRBV9